This TCR beta chain was identified in a study of blood T cell repertoires in COVID-19. Study overall: T cells, B-cell-depleted T cells, or PBMCs supplied cDNA or gDNA.

Per the germline V gene, CDR1 is SGHVS and CDR2 is FNYEAQ. The CDR3 is 15 residues long. Germline trimming cut 3 bases from V and 0 bases from J; bases unmatched to any gene: 2. In the study's own analysis: Counts of nucleated cells, estimated from reference gene primer amplification, were obtained. Measured with immunoSEQ multiplex PCR; TCRdb has only the in-frame clones, and not every one. V and J calls and clone size are copied from that table; D and trimming were computed from the DNA. Of 100,000 to 150,000 clones detected, around 81% appear once; the ten largest clones hold about 18%. The sequence derives from a man aged 30 to 45 with COVID-19, enrolled during active disease. The V and J genes are TRBV7-6 and TRBJ2-7, with 10 bases matching TRBD1. The material sequenced was peripheral blood. Here the CDR3 reads CASSLGTGVSYEQYF. As DNA, the CDR3 is TGTGCCAGCAGCTTGGGGACAGGGGTCTCCTACGAGCAGTACTTC.